A single sample is the source of the 14 T cell receptor beta chains below, sequenced in a study of vaccination effects on CD4 cells after COVID-19. Here immunoSEQ multiplex PCR was the method, and the copy in TCRdb shows in-frame clones only, minus some. The repertoire holds roughly 73,000 clones, with over 65% as singletons. Using viral peptide pools, the ViraFEST assay grew out antigen-specific CD4+ T cells prior to sequencing. Following a roughly 9-day culture, CD4+ T cells were purified. Infection with SARS-CoV-2 occurred in the person between March and December 2020, and PCR confirmed it. These TCRs are of unknown antigen specificity. The starting material was CD4+ T cells from PBMCs cultured with HIV peptides, obtained before COVID-19 vaccination. The subset here: HIV-1 Nef peptide pool negative control/reference culture. Receptor source: a human donor who had a prior SARS-CoV-2 infection.

V and J are TRBV30 and TRBJ2-1; D may be TRBD1 (5 bases). From germline, CDR1 is GTSNPN and CDR2 SVGIG (reference sequence). This CDR3 comprises 13 residues. The V end was cut by 1 base, the J end by 8 bases, with 12 bases between. CDR3 residues: CAWSGQTLHEQFF. The CDR3, as DNA: TGTGCCTGGAGTGGACAGACTTTACATGAGCAGTTCTTC. Complete variable domain (other parts from reference TRBV30 and TRBJ2-1): SQTIHQWPATLVQPVGSPLSLECTVEGTSNPNLYWYRQAAGRGLQLLFYSVGIGQISSEVPQNLSASRPQDRQFILSSKKLLLSDSGFYLCAWSGQTLHEQFFGPGTRLTVL.

This rearrangement joins TRBV10-3 to TRBJ2-5, with 10 bases aligning to TRBD2. The trim removed 5 bases at V and 3 bases at J, leaving 15 bases unmatched. Germline V gives CDR1 ENHRY, CDR2 SYGVKD. The CDR3 consists of 18 residues. The CDR3 here is CAISPNPGLAKSKETQYF. The CDR3, as DNA: TGTGCCATCAGTCCCAATCCGGGACTAGCGAAATCCAAAGAGACCCAGTACTTC.

This rearrangement joins TRBV19 to TRBJ1-2; D unclear. From germline, CDR1 is LNHDA and CDR2 SQIVND (reference sequence). This CDR3 is built from 13 residues. V was pared by 3 bases and J by 8 bases, with 13 bases between. CDR3 residues: CASSMGARWGYTF. In DNA, the CDR3 is TGTGCCAGTAGTATGGGAGCACGGTGGGGCTACACCTTC. The full variable domain, rest sourced from reference TRBV19 and TRBJ1-2, is DGGITQSPKYLFRKEGQNVTLSCEQNLNHDAMYWYRQDPGQGLRLIYYSQIVNDFQKGDIAEGYSVSREKKESFPLTVTSAQKNPTAFYLCASSMGARWGYTFGSGTRLTVV.

CDR3 in amino acids: CATSDPAPGASESTDTQYF. The CDR3 DNA is TGTGCCACCAGTGATCCCGCCCCTGGGGCTAGCGAAAGCACAGATACGCAGTATTTT. The gene calls are TRBV24-1 and TRBJ2-3, with a possible D match to TRBD2 (6 bases). Germline V gives CDR1 KGHDR, CDR2 SFDVKD. There are 19 residues in the CDR3. The V end lost 3 bases, the J end lost 0 bases, and 21 bases lay between the germline ends.

J is TRBJ2-5 and V is TRBV5-6; TRBD2 matches at 9 bases. This CDR3 is built from 15 residues. Trimming cost V 2 bases and J 4 bases; bases outside gene matches: 6. Looked up from germline, CDR1 is SGHDT and CDR2 is YYEEEE. CDR3 in amino acids: CASSFKAGGPETQYF. The CDR3 DNA is TGTGCCAGCAGCTTTAAGGCGGGGGGGCCAGAGACCCAGTACTTC. Full variable domain (missing parts from reference TRBV5-6 and TRBJ2-5): DAGVTQSPTHLIKTRGQQVTLRCSPKSGHDTVSWYQQALGQGPQFIFQYYEEEERQRGNFPDRFSGHQFPNYSSELNVNALLLGDSALYLCASSFKAGGPETQYFGPGTRLLVL.

About this clone itself: The sample carries other DNA sequences with the same CDR3. The chain is built from TRBV6-5 and TRBJ1-5; 11 nucleotides align to TRBD1. Trimming at V came to 5 bases and at J to 4 bases, leaving 4 bases not matched to a gene. From germline, CDR1 is MNHEY and CDR2 SVGAGI. CDR3 length: 15 residues. CDR3: CASSTGTGGNQPQHF. In DNA, the CDR3 is TGTGCCAGCAGTACAGGGACAGGGGGAAATCAGCCCCAGCATTTT.

The gene calls are TRBV4-2 and TRBJ2-5, with TRBD2 matching 10 bases. J was trimmed by 5 bases and V by 3 bases; bases with no gene match: 9. The germline CDR1 and CDR2 sequences are LGHNA and YNFKEQ. There are 16 residues in the CDR3. The CDR3 DNA reads as TGTGCCAGCAGCCAGGAAGAGCGGGGGGGCCGGGAGACCCAGTACTTC. Translated: CASSQEERGGRETQYF.

The chain couples TRBV2 to TRBJ2-5; 10 bases map to TRBD2. V was clipped by 7 bases and J by 3 bases; unmatched bases: 8. The germline V gene has CDR1 SNHLY and CDR2 FYNNEI. The CDR3 sequence is 15 residues long. CDR3 nucleotide sequence: TGTGCCAGCACACGTCTCGGGACTAGCGAAGAGACCCAGTACTTC. As protein: CASTRLGTSEETQYF.

The V call is TRBV6-5, the J call TRBJ1-1, with 8 bases that match TRBD1. Germline V gene sequence: CDR1 MNHEY, CDR2 SVGAGI. V dropped 6 bases and J dropped 4; count of bases not matched to a gene: 7. The CDR3 loop spans 14 amino acids. CDR3 bases: TGTGCCAGCAGCCTCAGGGGGCTGACCACTGAAGCTTTCTTT. Amino acids: CASSLRGLTTEAFF.

This chain joins TRBV5-5 and TRBJ2-3; no firm D call. The CDR3 has 15 amino acids. Per the germline V gene, CDR1 is SGHKS and CDR2 is YYEKEE (reference sequence). With 0 bases removed from V and 2 bases from J, the gap between germline ends came to 10 bases. The CDR3 nucleotides read TGTGCCAGCAGCTTGGCCTGGAGATTCACAGATACGCAGTATTTT. Translating gives CASSLAWRFTDTQYF.

The genes are TRBV7-3 and TRBJ2-1; a weak D match, TRBD1 (5 bases). Trimming shortened V by 5 bases and J by 4 bases, and 9 bases separated the two germline ends. The CDR3 totals 13 residues. Germline lookup yields CDR1 SGHTA and CDR2 FQGTGA. The CDR3 region is CASSQTEYNEQFF. CDR3 nucleotides: TGTGCCAGCAGCCAGACAGAATACAATGAGCAGTTCTTC.

For this clone: The identical CDR3 is also encoded by other nucleotide sequences in the sample. The V and J genes are TRBV5-1 and TRBJ2-5; D gene ambiguous. The ends were cut back, 8 bases at V and 1 base at J, with 6 bases in the middle. From germline, CDR1 is SGHRS and CDR2 YFSETQ. The CDR3 contains 11 residues. The CDR3 here is CASSSQETQYF. DNA of the CDR3: TGCGCCAGTAGCAGCCAAGAGACCCAGTACTTC.

This clone is termed medium-sized (0.01 to 0.1%). The chain recombines TRBV7-9 with TRBJ1-2, with a possible D match to TRBD1 (5 bases). The V end lost 5 bases, the J end lost 9 bases, and 16 bases lay between the germline ends. Germline loops: CDR1 SEHNR, CDR2 FQNEAQ (reference sequence). The CDR3 is made up of 13 amino acids. The CDR3 region is CASSPGGERSYTF. The CDR3 DNA reads TGTGCCAGCAGCCCCGGGGGGGAGAGGAGCTACACCTTC.

This clone was recorded a few times. The chain links TRBV4-3 to TRBJ1-2, with no clear D. The CDR3 totals 12 residues. Germline assignment: CDR1 LGHNA and CDR2 YSLEER. V dropped 0 bases and J dropped 4 bases, with 3 bases sitting between them. The DNA of the CDR3 is TGCGCCAGCAGCCAAGACAGCTATGGCTACACCTTC. It codes for CASSQDSYGYTF.